The sequence of this TCR beta chain was determined in a study of regulatory T cells in long-lasting Graves disease. Unmatched junction bases numbered 8, after V lost 4 bases and J lost 0 bases. CDR3 length: 17 residues. Germline CDR1 SGHAT, CDR2 FQNNGV. This clonotype was detected many times. As to time point: newly diagnosed GD, antithyroid drugs for less than 3 months. PBMC-extracted RNA yielded the TCR library. In building TCR beta libraries, iRepertoire HTBI primers were used together with Arm-PCR of CDR3 regions. TCRdb itself ran the multiplex PCR reads through MiXCR, one entry per CDR3 protein. The profile shows over 350,000 distinct CDR3 sequences, 15% of them singletons. These data are also associated with another study on T cells in Graves' hyperthyroidism and ophthalmopathy. That report adds: TCR CDR3 regions were first amplified by RT-PCR with HTBI primers. Patients with ophthalmopathy were separated from those with stable hyperthyroidism by a 13 V-J model.

The chain employs TRBV11-2 and TRBJ2-7; TRBD2 agrees at 11 bases. Sequences were derived from peripheral blood mononuclear cells (PBMCs), sampled at new diagnosis, from a patient treated with antithyroid drugs. This clonotype was obtained from a woman in her forties with Graves disease. The CDR3 bases are TGTGCCAGCAGCTACCCGGCCGGGACTAGCGGCTCCTACGAGCAGTACTTC. It translates to CASSYPAGTSGSYEQYF.